The 10 T cell receptor beta chains presented below share a single source sample, sequenced in a study of T cells in Graves' hyperthyroidism and ophthalmopathy (dated by TCRdb to the late 2010s). Receptors were amplified or captured by multiplex PCR. The run used an Illumina HiSeq 2000. Amplification of TCR beta CDR3 regions was carried out from RNA transcripts. For the first round of RT-PCR on the TCR CDR3, the HTBI primer set was used together with the Qiagen OneStep RT-PCR kit. The public reads were reanalyzed by TCRdb: fastp trimming at Q25, MiXCR alignment, in-frame beta chains only. CDR3 protein sequences are deduplicated, and each keeps its most common genes and DNA. The sample data list about 290,000 distinct CDR3 sequences, and over 15% of these were observed just once. The ten largest clones represent around 61% of the sample. Specimen: blood. These receptor sequences come from a woman in her sixties or seventies with Graves' ophthalmopathy.

This clonotype was counted between two and nine times. The rearrangement joins TRBV19 to TRBJ1-2; the match to TRBD1 covers 11 bases. V was clipped by 11 bases and J by 6 bases; unmatched bases: 14. CDR3 length: 15 residues. The germline gives CDR1 LNHDA, CDR2 SQIVND (reference sequence). In nucleotides, the CDR3 is TGTGCCTTAAATGACAGGACAGGGGGCCAGGATGGCTACACCTTC. It is translated as CALNDRTGGQDGYTF.

The sample holds a few counts of this clonotype. The rearrangement uses TRBV19 and TRBJ2-6; D might be TRBD1 or TRBD2, each matching 5 bases. V lost 5 bases and J lost 2, with 16 bases in between. The CDR3 has 17 amino acids. Germline V gives CDR1 LNHDA, CDR2 SQIVND (reference sequence). The CDR3, as DNA: TGTGCCAGTAGTCCGACCCCGGGGACCGCTGGGGCCAACGTCCTGACTTTC. The encoded protein is CASSPTPGTAGANVLTF.

Notes on this clonotype: This may be a read error: a much more frequent sequence differs by one nucleotide. The DNA of the CDR3 is TGTGCCAGCAGGGACGCTACAACTAATGAAACACTGTTTTTT. Its translation is CASRDATTNETLFF. The gene calls are TRBV6-1 and TRBJ1-4; D remains unclear. Germline V gene lookup returns CDR1 MNHNS and CDR2 SASEGT. The CDR3 runs 14 residues.

This clonotype has ten or more counts. The chain has TRBV6-1 and TRBJ2-1; no firm D call. Trimming shortened V by 2 bases and J by 3 bases, and 2 bases separated the two germline ends. This CDR3 is built from 12 residues. The germline CDR1 and CDR2 sequences are MNHNS and SASEGT. The CDR3 is CASSELYNEQFF. The CDR3 nucleotides read TGTGCCAGCAGTGAACTCTACAATGAGCAGTTCTTC.

This clonotype was detected ten times or more. V is TRBV4-2 and J is TRBJ1-1, with D uncertain. The CDR3 runs to 15 residues. Germline V gene data show CDR1 as LGHNA and CDR2 as YNFKEQ. Trimming left V 2 bases short and J 6 bases short, with 16 bases between. The CDR3 reads CASSQTVTSNAEAFF. The CDR3 region has the DNA TGTGCCAGCAGCCAAACTGTGACATCCAACGCTGAAGCTTTCTTT.

This clonotype was seen repeatedly, ten times or more. The chain is built from TRBV7-9 and TRBJ2-7; tentatively, D is TRBD2 (5 bases). Trimming pared 1 base from V and 3 bases from J, leaving 16 bases between. CDR1 SEHNR and CDR2 FQNEAQ come from the germline V gene (reference sequence). The CDR3 has 16 amino acids. The CDR3 sequence is CASSLVAGGGYYEQYF. In DNA form, the CDR3 reads TGTGCCAGCAGCTTAGTAGCCGGAGGCGGGTACTACGAGCAGTACTTC.

This clonotype appeared many times. The chain employs TRBV7-9 and TRBJ2-7; 11 bases align to TRBD1. The CDR3 sequence is 14 residues long. CDR1 and CDR2 from the germline V gene are SEHNR and FQNEAQ (reference sequence). Trimming at V came to 1 base and at J to 6 bases, leaving 2 bases not matched to a gene. CDR3 nucleotides: TGTGCCAGCAGCTTAGGAGGGACAGGGGGCGAGCAGTACTTC. Translated, it gives CASSLGGTGGEQYF.

In its sample, this clonotype was seen a few times. The V and J genes are TRBV6-1 and TRBJ1-5, with D possibly matching TRBD1 (6 bases). Between the trimmed V and J ends, which lost 6 bases and 3 bases, there was a span of 15 bases. The CDR3 runs to 15 residues. Germline-derived CDR1 and CDR2 are MNHNS and SASEGT. The CDR3 DNA is TGTGCCAGCAGGGAACAACAGGGAAACAATCAGCCCCAGCATTTT. Amino acid sequence: CASREQQGNNQPQHF.

This clonotype was counted at least ten times. This rearrangement joins TRBV2 to TRBJ2-5; no clear D gene. This CDR3 contains 14 residues. Germline V gene data show CDR1 as SNHLY and CDR2 as FYNNEI. Trimming took off 3 bases at V and 4 bases at J, with 12 bases between the two ends. CDR3 in amino acids: CASSDRGRAETQYF. For the CDR3, the DNA is TGTGCCAGCAGTGATCGAGGACGGGCAGAGACCCAGTACTTC.

This clonotype has just a few counts. V is TRBV9 and J is TRBJ1-2; the D gene is possibly TRBD1 (5 bases). Trimming pared 3 bases from V and 3 bases from J, leaving 15 bases between. Germline V gene sequence: CDR1 SGDLS, CDR2 YYNGEE. CDR3 length equals 15 residues. The CDR3 coding sequence is TGTGCCAGCAGCGCCGGGACCAATAAACACTATGGCTACACCTTC. Translated, it gives CASSAGTNKHYGYTF.